These T cell receptor beta chains were read from a single sample in a study of cytomegalovirus exposure and HLA in healthy donors. Measured with immunoSEQ multiplex PCR; TCRdb has only the in-frame clones, and not every one. This sample has 150,000 to 200,000 clones, with about 85% found just once. The sequenced sample consisted of PBMCs. The receptor source for this set is a man younger than 35 in good health and CMV-seropositive. Both conserved end residues are part of each CDR3. A D gene is named only where the DNA matches it firmly. Some rows have no size entry. The others give once, few or many, or a class for an expanded clone.

d_gene: TRBD1; v_gene: TRBV6-1; abundance: NA; j_gene: TRBJ1-4; CDR3aa: CASSEAQRDREFF; CDR3nt: TGTGCCAGCAGTGAAGCGCAACGGGACAGGGAGTTTTTT
d_gene: TRBD2; v_gene: TRBV4-3; abundance: NA; j_gene: TRBJ2-1; CDR3aa: CASSQIPQRGGLGSYNEQFF; CDR3nt: TGCGCCAGCAGCCAAATTCCACAGCGGGGGGGCCTTGGGTCCTACAATGAGCAGTTCTTC
d_gene: NA; v_gene: TRBV6-5; abundance: few; j_gene: TRBJ2-1; CDR3aa: CASSYVGGAYNEQFF; CDR3nt: TGTGCCAGCAGTTACGTGGGCGGGGCCTACAATGAGCAGTTCTTC
d_gene: TRBD1; v_gene: TRBV5-4; abundance: few; j_gene: TRBJ2-3; CDR3aa: CASSSGQGLDTQYF; CDR3nt: TGTGCCAGCAGCTCGGGACAGGGGTTGGATACGCAGTATTTT
d_gene: TRBD1; v_gene: TRBV27; abundance: NA; j_gene: TRBJ2-3; CDR3aa: CASSLLGQGVSGTQYF; CDR3nt: TGTGCCAGCAGTTTATTGGGACAGGGGGTTTCGGGTACGCAGTATTTT
d_gene: TRBD2; v_gene: TRBV7-6; abundance: NA; j_gene: TRBJ2-5; CDR3aa: CASSPNSGGATETQYF; CDR3nt: TGTGCCAGCAGCCCGAACTCGGGGGGGGCTACAGAGACCCAGTACTTC
d_gene: TRBD2; v_gene: TRBV5-6; abundance: NA; j_gene: TRBJ2-5; CDR3aa: CASSLVRGGSETQYF; CDR3nt: TGTGCCAGCAGCTTGGTGCGGGGGGGCAGCGAGACCCAGTACTTC
d_gene: TRBD2; v_gene: TRBV7-3; abundance: NA; j_gene: TRBJ2-5; CDR3aa: CARSLAVETQYF; CDR3nt: TGTGCCCGATCACTAGCGGTGGAGACCCAGTACTTC
d_gene: TRBD1; v_gene: TRBV12-5; abundance: NA; j_gene: TRBJ2-5; CDR3aa: CASGLATGGWETQYF; CDR3nt: TGTGCTAGTGGTTTGGCGACAGGGGGGTGGGAGACCCAGTACTTC
d_gene: TRBD1; v_gene: TRBV7-6; abundance: NA; j_gene: TRBJ1-3; CDR3aa: CASSSPGQGSTIYF; CDR3nt: TGTGCCAGCAGCTCTCCGGGACAGGGGAGCACCATATATTTT
d_gene: NA; v_gene: TRBV14; abundance: NA; j_gene: TRBJ1-5; CDR3aa: CASSQGGGSNQPQHF; CDR3nt: TGTGCCAGCAGCCAAGGGGGGGGTAGCAATCAGCCCCAGCATTTT
d_gene: TRBD2; v_gene: TRBV6-4; abundance: NA; j_gene: TRBJ2-3; CDR3aa: CASSVDTSGGSTDTQYF; CDR3nt: TGTGCCAGCAGTGTTGATACTAGCGGGGGTTCAACAGATACGCAGTATTTT
d_gene: TRBD1; v_gene: TRBV7-9; abundance: NA; j_gene: TRBJ1-2; CDR3aa: CASSLWTGGGSNVNGYTF; CDR3nt: TGTGCCAGCAGCTTGTGGACAGGGGGGGGGTCTAATGTCAATGGCTACACCTTC
d_gene: NA; v_gene: TRBV7-3; abundance: NA; j_gene: TRBJ2-3; CDR3aa: CASSLTLGPADTQYF; CDR3nt: TGTGCCAGCAGCTTAACGCTGGGGCCAGCAGATACGCAGTATTTT
d_gene: TRBD1; v_gene: TRBV2; abundance: NA; j_gene: TRBJ1-1; CDR3aa: CASSPTGGTEAFF; CDR3nt: TGTGCCAGCAGCCCGACAGGGGGCACTGAAGCTTTCTTT
d_gene: TRBD1; v_gene: TRBV27; abundance: once; j_gene: TRBJ2-1; CDR3aa: CASSPRQGPYNEQFF; CDR3nt: TGTGCCAGCAGTCCCAGACAGGGCCCCTACAATGAGCAGTTCTTC
d_gene: TRBD1; v_gene: TRBV7-2; abundance: few; j_gene: TRBJ1-5; CDR3aa: CASSLRGRQPQHF; CDR3nt: TGTGCCAGCAGCCTTAGGGGGCGTCAGCCCCAGCATTTT
d_gene: TRBD1; v_gene: TRBV5-1; abundance: NA; j_gene: TRBJ1-2; CDR3aa: CASSPDRAELGGYTF; CDR3nt: TGCGCCAGCAGCCCGGACAGGGCGGAGTTGGGTGGCTACACCTTC
d_gene: NA; v_gene: TRBV7-2; abundance: NA; j_gene: TRBJ1-1; CDR3aa: CASSSGLWNTEAFF; CDR3nt: TGTGCCAGCAGCTCGGGACTCTGGAACACTGAAGCTTTCTTT
d_gene: NA; v_gene: TRBV6-5; abundance: NA; j_gene: TRBJ1-4; CDR3aa: CASSYSFGKNEKLFF; CDR3nt: TGTGCCAGCAGTTACTCATTCGGGAAAAATGAAAAACTGTTTTTT